This TCR beta chain was sequenced for a study of siplizumab effects on memory and regulatory T cells. This clone has a single count. V dropped 4 bases and J dropped 7 bases, with 9 bases sitting between them. This CDR3 is built from 13 residues. The germline CDR1 and CDR2 sequences are SGHNT and YYREEE (reference sequence). Clones were read by immunoSEQ multiplex PCR, and TCRdb kept only the in-frame ones, dropping some. This table has some 100,000 clones, 94% appearing once. Material: non-Treg CD4+ T cells sorted from blood. This chain uses TRBV5-4 with TRBJ1-6; D perhaps matches TRBD1 (5 bases). This receptor was taken from a human donor in good health. The CDR3 nucleotides are TGTGCCAGCAGCACAGGACCCAATTCACCCCTCCACTTT. It specifies CASSTGPNSPLHF.